One T cell receptor (beta chain) is described in this entry. The sample holds a few counts of this clone. The specificity of this receptor is unknown. The record has no base qualities; no much larger clone is one base away. The donors were healthy, HIV-negative adults who had no recently reported acute infections or vaccinations. Only Caucasian adults living in Nashville, Tennessee, USA were represented among the donors. CD4+ T cells were enriched by magnetic negative selection, after which naive cells were positively selected on CD45RA and the negative fraction was taken as the memory subset. Blood was obtained by leukapheresis, after which PBMCs were separated by Ficoll-Histopaque density gradient centrifugation and cryopreserved in liquid nitrogen vapor phase. Analytical flow cytometry was used to check the purity and quantity of each magnetically sorted T cell population. Genomic DNA was isolated from every sorted fraction and measured by UV absorbance on a Nanodrop 2000c.

This sample is drawn from a study of shared clonotypes between healthy human individuals (dated by TCRdb to 2018 to 2020). About the full investigation: A couple of women and three men aged 18 to 49 years were included in the cohort. Blood TCR repertoires of a handful of healthy adults were deeply sequenced to estimate repertoire size and the extent of clonotype sharing between individuals. Leukapheresis yielded between about 0.94 and 10 billion PBMCs per donor. To increase sequencing depth and limit assay-specific biases, different laboratories used diverse techniques to prepare libraries and sequence TCR repertoires. Per donor, three plates each were used for CD4 naive and CD4 memory, two for CD8 naive, and one for CD8 memory. Points the paper makes about the study in general: Across a handful of donors, about 4.5% of naive CD4, roughly 3.5% of naive CD8, roughly 2.3% of memory CD4, and under 0.45% of memory CD8 clonotypes were shared. The genetic and exposure-history diversity represented was limited by the small number of donors. Only blood was sampled, and tissue TCR repertoires likely differ from those in blood. Compared with non-shared clonotypes, clonotypes shared by all four sorted-subset donors had higher generation probabilities. Based on pairwise subsampling, the degree of clonotype sharing among donors was expected to be affected by sequencing depth. Incomplete sequencing was indicated by rarefaction of sorted-subset datasets, despite the large sequencing depth. Naive subsets generally had larger estimated clonotype richness than memory subsets did.

TCR CDR3 regions were amplified from genomic DNA by multiplex PCR using the deep immunoSEQ assay. Genomic DNA extracted from each cell subset was distributed evenly over all wells of several immunoSEQ 96-well plates, and each plate served as one replicate. For sorted subsets, approximately 200 ng of genomic DNA, equivalent to 30,000 or so T cell genomes, went into each replicate PCR. Purified libraries were quantified with a Qubit 3.0 fluorometer, sized on a Bioanalyzer 2100, and re-quantified with the KAPA Library Quantification kit. Every immunoSEQ 96-well plate was sequenced on a dedicated single-read 150-cycle Illumina NextSeq 550 flow cell. From the authors' description of their analysis: Because the immunoSEQ output held only junctional sequences and lacked quality scores, the filtering could not match the filtering applied to full-length reads. Sequences were annotated with PyIR, a Python wrapper for IgBLAST v1.9, and V/J genes and CDR3 were assigned using IMGT germline references. Reads were filtered out if the reads had weak V/J assignments (E-value above 1e-6), no CDR3, stop codons, out-of-frame junctions, or ambiguous translated residues. V3J clonotypes were defined as sequences sharing the same inferred V gene, J gene, and CDR3 amino acid sequence. To compute the percentage overlap between repertoires, the number of shared unique clonotypes was divided by the size of the smaller repertoire. RTK rarefaction, the Chao1 estimator, and Recon v2.1 estimates of unobserved clonotypes were used to assess repertoire richness. OLGA was used to compute generation probabilities for all TCRbeta clonotypes that the gDNA method yielded from a few donors. TCRdb stores this immuneACCESS table with in-frame sequences only. Part of the clones is absent; in the studies checked, under half of the shortfall reflects unresolved V genes, and no reason is known for the rest. V and J calls plus clone size are reproduced from that table; the DNA served to infer D and trimming. This sample has about 1 million clones in its table, and about 76% of those were observed once. Approximately 1.5% of the sample comes from the top ten.

The CDR3 sequence holds 15 residues, the cysteine and phenylalanine included. Just CDR3 DNA is preserved here, 45 bases in frame from base 1. From the germline V gene (reference sequence), CDR1 is MNHNY and CDR2 is SVGAGI. V lost 6 bases and J lost 10 bases, and the count of bases not matched to a germline gene is 10. This clonotype was obtained from a man in his late teens or twenties in good health. Material for sequencing was memory CD4+ T cells sorted from blood. The cell subset or site label of this sample denotes: CD45RA-negative fraction. Recombination linked TRBV6-6 to TRBJ1-6; 9 bases in the middle match TRBD1. CDR3 reads: CASSPGQGNWSPLHF. Read as DNA, the sequence is TGTGCCAGCAGCCCCGGACAGGGGAACTGGTCACCCCTCCACTTT.